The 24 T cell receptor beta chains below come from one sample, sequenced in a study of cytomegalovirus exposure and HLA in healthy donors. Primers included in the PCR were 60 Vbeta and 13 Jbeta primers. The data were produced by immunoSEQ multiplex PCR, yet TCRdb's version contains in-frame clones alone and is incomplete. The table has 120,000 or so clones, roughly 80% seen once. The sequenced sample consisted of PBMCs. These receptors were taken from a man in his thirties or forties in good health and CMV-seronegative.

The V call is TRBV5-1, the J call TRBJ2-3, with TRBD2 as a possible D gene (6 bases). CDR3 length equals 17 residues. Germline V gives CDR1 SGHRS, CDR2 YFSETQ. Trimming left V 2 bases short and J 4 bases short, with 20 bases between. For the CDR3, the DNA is TGCGCCAGCAGCTTTGGGACTCAATTTCTCCCCCCAGATACGCAGTATTTT. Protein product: CASSFGTQFLPPDTQYF.

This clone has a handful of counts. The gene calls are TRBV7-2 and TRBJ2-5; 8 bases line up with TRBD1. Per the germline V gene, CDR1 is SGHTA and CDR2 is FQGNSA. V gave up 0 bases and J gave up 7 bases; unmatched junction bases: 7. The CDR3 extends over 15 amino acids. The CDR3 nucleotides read TGTGCCAGCAGCTTAGCGCTGGACAGGGTTGGGACCCAGTACTTC. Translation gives CASSLALDRVGTQYF.

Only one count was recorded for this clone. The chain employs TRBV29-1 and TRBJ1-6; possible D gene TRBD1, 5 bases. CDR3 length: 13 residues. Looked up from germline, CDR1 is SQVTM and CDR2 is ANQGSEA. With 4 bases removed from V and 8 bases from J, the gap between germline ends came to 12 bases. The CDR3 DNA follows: TGCAGCGTTGGATCAGGGTTGGATTCACCCCTCCACTTT. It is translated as CSVGSGLDSPLHF. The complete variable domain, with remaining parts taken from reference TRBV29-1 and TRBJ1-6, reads SAVISQKPSRDICQRGTSLTIQCQVDSQVTMMFWYRQQPGQSLTLIATANQGSEATYESGFVIDKFPISRPNLTFSTLTVSNMSPEDSSIYLCSVGSGLDSPLHFGNGTRLTVT.

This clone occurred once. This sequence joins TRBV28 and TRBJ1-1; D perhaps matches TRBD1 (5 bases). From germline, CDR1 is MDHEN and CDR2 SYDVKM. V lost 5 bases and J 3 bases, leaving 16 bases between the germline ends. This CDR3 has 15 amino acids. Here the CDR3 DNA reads TGTGCCAGCAGTCCCGGGGGGGTGGACTACACTGAAGCTTTCTTT. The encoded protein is CASSPGGVDYTEAFF.

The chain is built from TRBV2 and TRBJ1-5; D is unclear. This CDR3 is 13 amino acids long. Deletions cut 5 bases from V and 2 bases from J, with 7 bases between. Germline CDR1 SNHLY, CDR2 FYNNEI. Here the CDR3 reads CASSFNRNQPQHF. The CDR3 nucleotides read TGTGCCAGCAGTTTTAATCGCAATCAGCCCCAGCATTTT.

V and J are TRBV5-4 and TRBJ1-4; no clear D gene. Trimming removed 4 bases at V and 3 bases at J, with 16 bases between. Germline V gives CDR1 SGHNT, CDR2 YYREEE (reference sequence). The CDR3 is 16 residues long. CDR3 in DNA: TGTGCCAGCAGCAGAGGGTCCTATAACTCTAATGAAAAACTGTTTTTT. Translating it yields CASSRGSYNSNEKLFF.

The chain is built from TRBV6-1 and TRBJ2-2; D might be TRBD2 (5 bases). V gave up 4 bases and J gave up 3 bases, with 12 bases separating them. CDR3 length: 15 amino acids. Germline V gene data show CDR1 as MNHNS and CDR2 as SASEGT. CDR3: CASSALEGDTGELFF. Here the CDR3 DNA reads TGTGCCAGCAGTGCCCTCGAGGGAGACACCGGGGAGCTGTTTTTT.

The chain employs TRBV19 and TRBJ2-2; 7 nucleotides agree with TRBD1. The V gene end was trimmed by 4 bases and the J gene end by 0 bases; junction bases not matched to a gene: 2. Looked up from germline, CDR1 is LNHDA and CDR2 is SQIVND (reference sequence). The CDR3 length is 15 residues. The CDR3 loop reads CASSKGAANTGELFF. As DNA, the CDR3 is TGTGCCAGTAGTAAGGGGGCGGCGAACACCGGGGAGCTGTTTTTT.

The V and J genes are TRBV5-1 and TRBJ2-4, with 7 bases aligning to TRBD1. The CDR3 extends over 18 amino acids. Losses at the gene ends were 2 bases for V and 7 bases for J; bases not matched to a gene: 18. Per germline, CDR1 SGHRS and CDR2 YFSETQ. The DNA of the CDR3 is TGCGCCAGCAGCTTCTATTGGCCCACAGGGGACGTTAAGAACATTCAGTACTTC. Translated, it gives CASSFYWPTGDVKNIQYF.

The CDR3 DNA reads as TGTGCCATCACCAGGGGGGATGAGCAGTTCTTC. Its protein product is CAITRGDEQFF. The V and J genes are TRBV10-3 and TRBJ2-1; a weak D match, TRBD1 (7 bases). The CDR3 covers 11 residues. The V gene lost 7 bases and the J gene lost 8 bases, with 9 bases spanning the gap. Looked up from germline, CDR1 is ENHRY and CDR2 is SYGVKD.

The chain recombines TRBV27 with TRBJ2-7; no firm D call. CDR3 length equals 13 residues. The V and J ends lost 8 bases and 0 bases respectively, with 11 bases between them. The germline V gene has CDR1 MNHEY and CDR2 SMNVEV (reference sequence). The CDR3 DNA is TGTGCCAGCCAACGGGTCGGCTCCTACGAGCAGTACTTC. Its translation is CASQRVGSYEQYF.

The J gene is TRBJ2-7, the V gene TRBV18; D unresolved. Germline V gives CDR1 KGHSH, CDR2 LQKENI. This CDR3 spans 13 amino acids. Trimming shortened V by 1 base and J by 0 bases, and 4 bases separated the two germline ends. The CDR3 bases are TGTGCCAGCTCACCACTAGTCTCCTACGAGCAGTACTTC. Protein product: CASSPLVSYEQYF.

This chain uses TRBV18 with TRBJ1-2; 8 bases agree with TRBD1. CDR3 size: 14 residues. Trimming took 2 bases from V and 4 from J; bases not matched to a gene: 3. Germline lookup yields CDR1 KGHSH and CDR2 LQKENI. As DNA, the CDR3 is TGTGCCAGCTCACCAGGACAGGGCTTCTATGGCTACACCTTC. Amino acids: CASSPGQGFYGYTF.

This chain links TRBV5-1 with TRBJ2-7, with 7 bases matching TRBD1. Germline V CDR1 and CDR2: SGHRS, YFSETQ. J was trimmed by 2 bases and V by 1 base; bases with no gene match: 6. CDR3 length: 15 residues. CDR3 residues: CASSLSTGVPYEQYF. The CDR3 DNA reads TGCGCCAGCAGCTTGTCTACAGGGGTCCCCTACGAGCAGTACTTC.

DNA for the CDR3: TGTGCCAGCAGTTTAAAGGTCAGGGGGAACACTGAAGCTTTCTTT. It codes for CASSLKVRGNTEAFF. The chain uses TRBV28 and TRBJ1-1; D perhaps matches TRBD1 (6 bases). With 2 bases removed from V and 1 base from J, the gap between germline ends came to 11 bases. Looked up from germline, CDR1 is MDHEN and CDR2 is SYDVKM. The CDR3 has 15 residues.

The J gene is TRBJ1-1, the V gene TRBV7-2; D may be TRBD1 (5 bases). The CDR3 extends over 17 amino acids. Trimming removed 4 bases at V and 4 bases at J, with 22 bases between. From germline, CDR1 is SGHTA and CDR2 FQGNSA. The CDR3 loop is CASSSQGVQLGGTEAFF. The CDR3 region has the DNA TGTGCCAGCAGCTCCCAAGGGGTGCAGTTAGGTGGCACTGAAGCTTTCTTT.

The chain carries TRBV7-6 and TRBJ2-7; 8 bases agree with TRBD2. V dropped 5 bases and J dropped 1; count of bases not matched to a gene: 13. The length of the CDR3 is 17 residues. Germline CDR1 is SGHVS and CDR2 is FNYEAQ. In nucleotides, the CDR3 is TGTGCCAGCAGCCTCCTCAGCGGGGGTGAAAAATCCTACGAGCAGTACTTC. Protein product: CASSLLSGGEKSYEQYF.

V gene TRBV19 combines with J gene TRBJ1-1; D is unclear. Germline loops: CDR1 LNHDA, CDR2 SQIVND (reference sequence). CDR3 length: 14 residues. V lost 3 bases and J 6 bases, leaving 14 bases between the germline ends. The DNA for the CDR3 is TGTGCCAGTAGTATCGGTCGGTCCGGGGCTGAAGCTTTCTTT. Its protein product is CASSIGRSGAEAFF.

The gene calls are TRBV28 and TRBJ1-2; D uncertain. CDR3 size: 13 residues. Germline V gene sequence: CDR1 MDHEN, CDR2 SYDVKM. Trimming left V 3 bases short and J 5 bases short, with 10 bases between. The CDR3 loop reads CASSFGSEYGYTF. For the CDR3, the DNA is TGTGCCAGCAGTTTCGGGTCTGAATATGGCTACACCTTC.

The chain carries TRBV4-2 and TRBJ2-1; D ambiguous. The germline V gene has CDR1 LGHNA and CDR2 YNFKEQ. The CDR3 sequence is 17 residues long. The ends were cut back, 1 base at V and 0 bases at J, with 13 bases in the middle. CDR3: CASSQARWRSSYNEQFF. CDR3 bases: TGTGCCAGCAGCCAAGCCCGGTGGCGGAGCTCCTACAATGAGCAGTTCTTC.

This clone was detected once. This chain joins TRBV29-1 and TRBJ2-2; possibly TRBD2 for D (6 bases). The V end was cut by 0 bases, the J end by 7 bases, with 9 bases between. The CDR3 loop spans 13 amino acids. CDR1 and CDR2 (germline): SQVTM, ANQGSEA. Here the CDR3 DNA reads TGCAGCGTTGAAGATAGGCGGGGCGGGGAGCTGTTTTTT. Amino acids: CSVEDRRGGELFF.

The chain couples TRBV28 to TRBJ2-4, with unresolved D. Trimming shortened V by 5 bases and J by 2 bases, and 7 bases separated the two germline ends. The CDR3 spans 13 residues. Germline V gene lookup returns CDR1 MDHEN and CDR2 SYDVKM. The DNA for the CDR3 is TGTGCCAGCAGTGAGGCTTCCAAAAACATTCAGTACTTC. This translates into CASSEASKNIQYF.

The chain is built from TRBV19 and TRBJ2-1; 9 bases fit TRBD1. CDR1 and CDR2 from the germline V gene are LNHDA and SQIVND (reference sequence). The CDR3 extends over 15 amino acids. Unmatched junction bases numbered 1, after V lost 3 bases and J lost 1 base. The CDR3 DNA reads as TGTGCCAGTAGTATCGACAGGGGGTCCTACAATGAGCAGTTCTTC. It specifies CASSIDRGSYNEQFF.

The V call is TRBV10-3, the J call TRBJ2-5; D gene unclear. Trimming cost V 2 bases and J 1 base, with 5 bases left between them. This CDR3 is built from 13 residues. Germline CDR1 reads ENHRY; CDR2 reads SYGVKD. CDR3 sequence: CAISEGVQETQYF. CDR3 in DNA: TGTGCCATCAGTGAGGGAGTCCAAGAGACCCAGTACTTC.